The 22 T cell receptor beta chains below come from one sample, sequenced in a study of cytomegalovirus exposure and HLA in healthy donors. Amplification used 60 Vbeta primers and 13 Jbeta primers. TCRdb's table, derived via immunoSEQ multiplex PCR, lists solely in-frame clones and lacks some. This sample carries 200,000 to 250,000 clones, 70% to 90% of them seen once, and the ten largest clones take around 1.4%. The specimen was PBMCs. The receptors originated from a human donor in good health.

The rearrangement links TRBV27 to TRBJ1-5; D unclear. V was cut by 4 bases and J by 11 bases, with 15 bases left in between. CDR3 length: 13 amino acids. CDR1 and CDR2 from the germline V gene are MNHEY and SMNVEV (reference sequence). The chain's CDR3 is CASSSNGIHAQHF. DNA for the CDR3: TGTGCCAGCAGTTCAAACGGGATCCATGCCCAGCATTTT.

The rearrangement joins TRBV5-4 to TRBJ2-2; 7 bases agree with TRBD2. The CDR3 has 15 amino acids. The J segment lost 0 bases and the V segment lost 2 bases, leaving 1 base of the junction unmatched. Germline values: CDR1 SGHNT, CDR2 YYREEE (reference sequence). The CDR3 is CASSFRGANTGELFF. The CDR3 region has the DNA TGTGCCAGCAGCTTCCGGGGGGCGAACACCGGGGAGCTGTTTTTT.

This chain connects TRBV4-2 to TRBJ1-1; 7 bases match TRBD1. The J segment lost 10 bases and the V segment lost 4 bases, leaving 9 bases of the junction unmatched. The CDR3 spans 13 residues. Per the germline V gene, CDR1 is LGHNA and CDR2 is YNFKEQ. The CDR3 nucleotides read TGTGCCAGCAGCCCGGGACAGCGCCTTGGAGCTTTCTTT. Residues: CASSPGQRLGAFF.

The chain uses TRBV5-4 and TRBJ2-5; a possible D gene is TRBD1 (5 bases). The CDR3 has 14 residues. Germline CDR1 SGHNT, CDR2 YYREEE (reference sequence). Deletions cut 3 bases from V and 4 bases from J, with 13 bases between. The CDR3 sequence is CASSSRTNSETQYF. CDR3 nucleotide sequence: TGTGCCAGCAGCTCCCGGACAAACTCAGAGACCCAGTACTTC.

This chain joins TRBV7-8 and TRBJ2-7, with D unclear. The CDR3 totals 11 residues. CDR1 is SGHVS, CDR2 FQNEAQ, per germline. V lost 5 bases and J 6 bases, leaving 8 bases between the germline ends. The CDR3 loop reads CASSPSFEQYF. The CDR3 bases are TGTGCCAGCAGCCCTTCTTTCGAGCAGTACTTC. The whole variable domain, filled in from reference TRBV7-8 and TRBJ2-7, reads GAGVSQSPRYKVAKRGQDVALRCDPISGHVSLFWYQQALGQGPEFLTYFQNEAQLDKSGLPSDRFFAERPEGSVSTLKIQRTQQEDSAVYLCASSPSFEQYFGPGTRLTVT.

This chain uses TRBV19 with TRBJ2-5, with 12 bases identical to TRBD2. The germline CDR1 and CDR2 sequences are LNHDA and SQIVND (reference sequence). The CDR3 extends over 16 amino acids. V lost 5 bases, J lost 5 bases, and 9 bases stayed unmatched. The CDR3 loop is CASSDTLAGGTETQYF. The DNA of the CDR3 is TGTGCCAGTAGTGATACTCTAGCGGGAGGGACGGAGACCCAGTACTTC.

This chain uses TRBV5-1 with TRBJ2-1; 8 bases match TRBD2. V lost 0 bases and J lost 9; bases outside the gene matches: 8. Germline V gene sequence: CDR1 SGHRS, CDR2 YFSETQ. CDR3 size: 15 residues. The CDR3 region has the DNA TGCGCCAGCAGCTTGGCGGTAGCGGCGGGGGGTGAGCAGTTCTTC. It specifies CASSLAVAAGGEQFF.

The chain carries TRBV5-1 and TRBJ2-7, with 7 bases lining up with TRBD1. In germline, CDR1 is SGHRS, CDR2 YFSETQ. Trimming cost V 3 bases and J 0 bases; bases outside gene matches: 3. The CDR3 loop spans 14 amino acids. This CDR3 reads CASSSGQTSYEQYF. CDR3 nucleotides: TGCGCCAGCAGCTCGGGACAGACCTCCTACGAGCAGTACTTC.

The V and J genes are TRBV19 and TRBJ2-1; D gene ambiguous. Germline assignment: CDR1 LNHDA and CDR2 SQIVND (reference sequence). V was pared by 4 bases and J by 9 bases, with 10 bases between. The CDR3 is 12 residues long. CDR3 residues: CASSKSDFEQFF. The CDR3 DNA follows: TGTGCCAGTAGTAAGTCAGACTTTGAGCAGTTCTTC.

CDR3 sequence: CASSSFRDRESDTQYF. The CDR3 DNA sequence: TGCGCCAGCAGCAGTTTCCGGGACAGGGAATCAGATACGCAGTATTTT. The chain couples TRBV5-1 to TRBJ2-3; TRBD1 matches at 9 bases. The CDR3 length is 16 residues. V shed 4 bases, J shed 4 bases, and the junction held 10 bases outside the gene matches. CDR1 is SGHRS and CDR2 is YFSETQ in the germline V gene.

The rearrangement joins TRBV11-2 to TRBJ1-1; weak D call: TRBD1 (6 bases). The CDR3 sequence is 13 residues long. With 6 bases removed from V and 5 bases from J, the gap between germline ends came to 13 bases. Germline loops: CDR1 SGHAT, CDR2 FQNNGV. CDR3 loop: CASSSTGRTEAFF. DNA of the CDR3: TGTGCCAGCAGTTCTACAGGGAGAACTGAAGCTTTCTTT.

The J gene is TRBJ1-5, the V gene TRBV19; D perhaps matches TRBD1 (6 bases). In germline, CDR1 is LNHDA, CDR2 SQIVND (reference sequence). CDR3 length: 15 amino acids. Trimming removed 5 bases at V and 3 bases at J, with 14 bases between. CDR3 protein: CASSRDTGDNQPQHF. DNA for the CDR3: TGTGCCAGTAGTCGGGACACAGGAGACAATCAGCCCCAGCATTTT.

In its sample, this clone was seen once. The J gene is TRBJ2-3, the V gene TRBV15; 9 nucleotides agree with TRBD1. The CDR3 is 19 amino acids. CDR1 and CDR2 (germline): LNHNV, YYDKDF (reference sequence). J was trimmed by 6 bases and V by 3 bases; bases with no gene match: 19. CDR3 nucleotides: TGTGCCACCAGCAGGAACGCCTATGGGGGACAGGGAAGGGCGGATACGCAGTATTTT. Protein sequence: CATSRNAYGGQGRADTQYF.

The V and J genes are TRBV7-9 and TRBJ2-7, with 7 bases matching TRBD2. J was trimmed by 2 bases and V by 5 bases; bases with no gene match: 6. The CDR3 contains 14 residues. CDR1 and CDR2 (germline): SEHNR, FQNEAQ (reference sequence). The CDR3 spells CASSGLAVTYEQYF. In nucleotides, the CDR3 is TGTGCCAGCAGCGGGCTAGCGGTAACCTACGAGCAGTACTTC.

This chain joins TRBV6-1 and TRBJ2-2; TRBD2 is a possible D gene (6 bases). Trimming removed 8 bases at V and 9 bases at J, with 22 bases between. Germline loops: CDR1 MNHNS, CDR2 SASEGT. This CDR3 region has 15 residues. Here the CDR3 reads CASSNAGTFFRELFF. The CDR3 DNA reads as TGTGCCAGCTCCAACGCCGGGACTTTCTTCCGGGAGCTGTTTTTT.

This chain uses TRBV7-9 with TRBJ2-5; D call uncertain. The CDR3 spans 12 residues. Trimming removed 5 bases at V and 2 bases at J, with 6 bases between. Per the germline V gene, CDR1 is SEHNR and CDR2 is FQNEAQ (reference sequence). The CDR3 loop is CASSQSQETQYF. The DNA of the CDR3 is TGTGCCAGCAGCCAGTCTCAAGAGACCCAGTACTTC.

CDR3 residues: CAVGGIQETQYF. The CDR3 region has the DNA TGTGCGGTGGGGGGTATCCAAGAGACCCAGTACTTC. The rearrangement uses TRBV5-4 and TRBJ2-5; possibly TRBD2 for D (6 bases). Germline CDR1 and CDR2: SGHNT and YYREEE (reference sequence). The CDR3 covers 12 residues. The full variable domain, with the rest looked up from reference TRBV5-4 and TRBJ2-5, is ETGVTQSPTHLIKTRGQQVTLRCSSQSGHNTVSWYQQALGQGPQFIFQYYREEENGRGNFPPRFSGLQFPNYSSELNVNALELDDSALYLCAVGGIQETQYFGPGTRLLVL.

V and J are TRBV7-2 and TRBJ2-3, with D perhaps matching TRBD2 (6 bases). Per germline, CDR1 SGHTA and CDR2 FQGNSA. The V gene lost 8 bases and the J gene lost 2 bases, with 17 bases spanning the gap. This CDR3 has 15 residues. CDR3 sequence: CASLNSGHTTDTQYF. The CDR3 DNA is TGTGCCAGCCTAAACAGCGGGCATACCACAGATACGCAGTATTTT.

This clone appeared a few times. V usage is TRBV5-1 and J usage is TRBJ1-5; unclear D gene. This CDR3 has 13 amino acids. Trimming removed 4 bases from V and 5 bases from J, with 10 bases in between. Germline V gene lookup returns CDR1 SGHRS and CDR2 YFSETQ. The CDR3 is CASSPEGDQPQHF. CDR3 nucleotide sequence: TGCGCCAGCAGCCCCGAGGGCGATCAGCCCCAGCATTTT. The full variable domain, its missing parts supplied by reference TRBV5-1 and TRBJ1-5, is KAGVTQTPRYLIKTRGQQVTLSCSPISGHRSVSWYQQTPGQGLQFLFEYFSETQRNKGNFPGRFSGRQFSNSRSEMNVSTLELGDSALYLCASSPEGDQPQHFGDGTRLSIL.

The chain links TRBV6-5 to TRBJ2-1; D gene ambiguous. The V gene lost 5 bases and the J gene lost 12 bases, with 23 bases spanning the gap. Germline V gives CDR1 MNHEY, CDR2 SVGAGI. This CDR3 is built from 15 residues. DNA of the CDR3: TGTGCCAGCAGTCTCGGTATAGATCCGAGGTTGCGGCAGTTCTTC. It specifies CASSLGIDPRLRQFF.

The chain uses TRBV9 and TRBJ2-1; a possible D gene is TRBD2 (5 bases). The CDR3 is made up of 17 amino acids. Per germline, CDR1 SGDLS and CDR2 YYNGEE. V was trimmed by 3 bases and J by 5 bases, leaving 21 bases between them. The DNA of the CDR3 is TGTGCCAGCAGCGGCTCCTTGAGAGGGCGTCGGCACAATGAGCAGTTCTTC. This gives the protein CASSGSLRGRRHNEQFF. The whole variable domain, remainder taken from reference TRBV9 and TRBJ2-1, is DSGVTQTPKHLITATGQRVTLRCSPRSGDLSVYWYQQSLDQGLQFLIQYYNGEERAKGNILERFSAQQFPDLHSELNLSSLELGDSALYFCASSGSLRGRRHNEQFFGPGTRLTVL.

The chain uses TRBV18 and TRBJ2-1; unclear D gene. V shed 3 bases and J shed 8 bases, with 8 bases lying between them. Germline V gene lookup returns CDR1 KGHSH and CDR2 LQKENI. The CDR3 contains 12 residues. The CDR3 nucleotides read TGTGCCAGCTCACCGTATTCAGATGAGCAGTTCTTC. Translation gives CASSPYSDEQFF. Drawing the rest from reference TRBV18 and TRBJ2-1, the complete variable domain is NAGVMQNPRHLVRRRGQEARLRCSPMKGHSHVYWYRQLPEEGLKFMVYLQKENIIDESGMPKERFSAEFPKEGPSILRIQQVVRGDSAAYFCASSPYSDEQFFGPGTRLTVL.